The clone carrying this T cell receptor (beta chain) has a handful of counts. The sample is drawn from a study of human T cells and chemical hapten exposure. Overall study: Reading of the patch tests, which applied 0.01% DPC to the upper back, occurred at 6 days. The study enrolled mostly female patients with alopecia areata, totalis or universalis.

One entry per CDR3 protein results from TCRdb running MiXCR on the RACE reads. This sample has about 140,000 distinct CDR3 sequences, with about an eighth found just once. The V gene's germline CDR1 is KGHSH and CDR2 LQKENI. The V and J ends lost 2 bases and 2 bases respectively, with 9 bases between them. The length of the CDR3 is 14 residues. Time point defined: patch test 2, 6 weeks after DPC sensitization. The treatment was: therapeutic diphenylcyclopropenone sensitization with weekly scalp DPC. The receptor's source is a woman between 50 and 59 years old with alopecia areata. Some clones in this sample may be carry-over from other donors' samples. V gene TRBV18 combines with J gene TRBJ1-2; D is unclear. The sequencing used whole blood, collected in connection with sensitization to the hapten diphenylcyclopropenone (DPC). DNA for the CDR3: TGTGCCAGCTCACCAATAGGCAGAAACTATGGCTACACCTTC. As protein: CASSPIGRNYGYTF.